These 27 T cell receptor beta chains share one sample of origin, sequenced in a study of cytomegalovirus exposure and HLA in healthy donors (dated by TCRdb to 2017 to 2019). Library prep was done by the immunoSEQ multiplex PCR assay. The multiplex PCR relied on a mix of 60 forward primers for TCR Vbeta segments and 13 reverse primers for TCR Jbeta segments. This immuneACCESS table, as held by TCRdb, lists in-frame sequences with V and J called but not all clones. Of the missing ones, under half trace to an unresolved V gene in checked studies; the others have no known cause. The sample includes more than 95,000 clones, with over 75% observed a single time. The top ten hold approximately 5.3% of the sample. What was sequenced was PBMCs. The receptors shown here come from a woman in her late teens or twenties in good health and CMV-seropositive.

For the CDR3, the DNA is TGTGCCAGCTCCCCCGGGTCTTACAATGAGCAGTTCTTC. Translation gives CASSPGSYNEQFF. This rearrangement joins TRBV18 to TRBJ2-1; D remains ambiguous. CDR1 is KGHSH, CDR2 LQKENI, per germline. The CDR3 loop spans 13 amino acids. The germline V and J ends were trimmed by 6 bases and 4 bases, with 10 bases remaining between them. The full variable domain, completed using reference TRBV18 and TRBJ2-1, is NAGVMQNPRHLVRRRGQEARLRCSPMKGHSHVYWYRQLPEEGLKFMVYLQKENIIDESGMPKERFSAEFPKEGPSILRIQQVVRGDSAAYFCASSPGSYNEQFFGPGTRLTVL.

The rearrangement uses TRBV15 and TRBJ2-7; 8 positions match TRBD2. CDR1 and CDR2 (germline): LNHNV, YYDKDF (reference sequence). The length of the CDR3 is 13 residues. V was pared by 6 bases and J by 5 bases, with 6 bases of the junction left unmatched. CDR3 bases: TGTGCCACCAGAGGTAGCGGGGCCAACGAGCAGTACTTC. As protein: CATRGSGANEQYF.

This rearrangement joins TRBV28 to TRBJ2-7; D possibly corresponds to TRBD2 (7 bases). Trimming took 2 bases from V and 6 from J, leaving 14 bases between them. Germline assignment: CDR1 MDHEN and CDR2 SYDVKM. The CDR3 sequence is 14 residues long. The CDR3 nucleotides read TGTGCCAGCAGTTTACCTAGGGGGGGAGCCGAGCAGTACTTC. Its protein product is CASSLPRGGAEQYF.

This clone was seen only a few times. The chain joins TRBV6-5 to TRBJ1-4; the D gene is possibly TRBD1 (5 bases). Looked up from germline, CDR1 is MNHEY and CDR2 is SVGAGI. V shed 0 bases and J shed 15 bases, with 20 bases lying between them. CDR3 length: 15 amino acids. CDR3 in amino acids: CASSYSSGQGLRMFF. The CDR3 DNA follows: TGTGCCAGCAGTTACTCATCTGGGCAGGGTTTGAGGATGTTTTTT.

V usage is TRBV27 and J usage is TRBJ2-7; 13 bases line up with TRBD2. Germline loops: CDR1 MNHEY, CDR2 SMNVEV (reference sequence). The CDR3 has 17 residues. Trimming took 5 bases from V and 2 from J; bases not matched to a gene: 9. This CDR3 is CASSPTPGLAGAYEQYF. CDR3 sequence (DNA): TGTGCCAGCAGTCCAACCCCAGGACTAGCGGGAGCCTACGAGCAGTACTTC.

The chain has TRBV19 and TRBJ1-5; tentatively, D is TRBD1 (6 bases). V was clipped by 6 bases and J by 0 bases, with 12 bases between them. Per the germline V gene, CDR1 is LNHDA and CDR2 is SQIVND (reference sequence). This CDR3 is built from 15 residues. The CDR3 here is CASRGGVFSNQPQHF. The CDR3 bases are TGTGCCAGTAGAGGGGGAGTTTTTAGCAATCAGCCCCAGCATTTT.

CDR3 in DNA: TGTGCCAGCAGCTTAGTCGGCCGACAGGGAATTTCTGAAGCTTTCTTT. Its translation: CASSLVGRQGISEAFF. The rearrangement links TRBV7-8 to TRBJ1-1, with TRBD1 matching over 7 bases. CDR3 size: 16 residues. V trimming: 1 base; J trimming: 6 bases; junction bases outside the gene matches: 11. Looked up from germline, CDR1 is SGHVS and CDR2 is FQNEAQ.

The CDR3 protein is CASSEADRYSYEQYF. The DNA of the CDR3 is TGTGCCAGCAGTGAAGCAGACAGGTACTCCTACGAGCAGTACTTC. The chain joins TRBV6-1 to TRBJ2-7; D possibly corresponds to TRBD1 (6 bases). The germline gives CDR1 MNHNS, CDR2 SASEGT. V was shortened by 0 bases and J by 0 bases, with 9 bases between the two germline ends. This CDR3 region has 15 residues.

The V gene is TRBV7-2, the J gene TRBJ1-2, with TRBD1 as a possible D gene (5 bases). The CDR3 sequence is 14 residues long. CDR1 is SGHTA and CDR2 is FQGNSA in the germline V gene. Between the trimmed V and J ends, which lost 5 bases and 8 bases, there was a span of 18 bases. DNA of the CDR3: TGTGCCAGCAGCCCCCGACAGAGCAGCAGCGGCTACACCTTC. As protein: CASSPRQSSSGYTF.

The chain uses TRBV28 and TRBJ1-5; possibly TRBD1 for D (6 bases). The germline V and J ends were trimmed by 2 bases and 3 bases, with 11 bases remaining between them. This CDR3 has 15 residues. Per germline, CDR1 MDHEN and CDR2 SYDVKM. The DNA of the CDR3 is TGTGCCAGCAGTTTAGACAGGACGCACAATCAGCCCCAGCATTTT. Encoded protein: CASSLDRTHNQPQHF.

The gene calls are TRBV6-1 and TRBJ1-5; TRBD1 agrees at 8 bases. Germline V gene data show CDR1 as MNHNS and CDR2 as SASEGT. The CDR3 contains 14 residues. V gave up 2 bases and J gave up 5 bases; unmatched junction bases: 2. CDR3 loop: CASSERQGYQPQHF. CDR3 in DNA: TGTGCCAGCAGTGAAAGACAGGGGTATCAGCCCCAGCATTTT.

A note on this clone: Other DNA sequences in this specimen translate into the identical CDR3. The chain links TRBV7-9 to TRBJ1-5; 9 bases fit TRBD1. The germline V gene has CDR1 SEHNR and CDR2 FQNEAQ (reference sequence). The CDR3 consists of 13 residues. V lost 5 bases and J lost 7; bases outside the gene matches: 3. CDR3 nucleotides: TGTGCCAGCAGCCGACAGGGGGGCCAGCCCCAGCATTTT. Protein sequence: CASSRQGGQPQHF.

The chain links TRBV19 to TRBJ1-5; D unclear. The CDR3 is made up of 15 amino acids. Germline-derived CDR1 and CDR2 are LNHDA and SQIVND (reference sequence). The V end was cut by 3 bases, the J end by 6 bases, with 15 bases between. Here the CDR3 reads CASSMAWGSGQPQHF. CDR3 sequence (DNA): TGTGCCAGTAGTATGGCCTGGGGTAGCGGTCAGCCCCAGCATTTT.

The chain carries TRBV19 and TRBJ2-7; D unclear. Trimming took off 1 base at V and 4 bases at J, with 11 bases between the two ends. CDR3 size: 14 residues. Per germline, CDR1 LNHDA and CDR2 SQIVND (reference sequence). The CDR3: CASSIGSAIYEQYF. CDR3 nucleotide sequence: TGTGCCAGTAGTATAGGGTCAGCGATATACGAGCAGTACTTC.

The chain links TRBV27 to TRBJ2-1; the match to TRBD2 covers 12 bases. The V gene end was trimmed by 4 bases and the J gene end by 6 bases; junction bases not matched to a gene: 1. The germline CDR1 and CDR2 sequences are MNHEY and SMNVEV (reference sequence). There are 14 residues in the CDR3. DNA for the CDR3: TGTGCCAGCAGTTGGGGACTAGCGGGCAATGAGCAGTTCTTC. This codes for CASSWGLAGNEQFF.

The chain is built from TRBV27 and TRBJ2-7, with 7 bases fitting TRBD2. With V trimmed by 2 bases and J by 5 bases, 9 bases remained unmatched. Germline values: CDR1 MNHEY, CDR2 SMNVEV (reference sequence). This CDR3 is built from 15 residues. CDR3 loop: CASSLGGLGFNEQYF. The CDR3 bases are TGTGCCAGCAGTTTAGGTGGACTAGGGTTTAACGAGCAGTACTTC.

This chain joins TRBV19 and TRBJ2-3, with TRBD2 matching 9 bases. The length of the CDR3 is 15 residues. J gave up 0 bases and V 6 bases, and 4 bases lay outside the gene matches. CDR1 is LNHDA and CDR2 is SQIVND in the germline V gene (reference sequence). CDR3 protein: CASRRSGGSTDTQYF. The CDR3 region has the DNA TGTGCCAGTAGACGTAGCGGGGGAAGCACAGATACGCAGTATTTT.

Written as DNA, the CDR3 is TGTGCCATCCCCTCTACGAGGGATACGCAGTATTTT. This gives the protein CAIPSTRDTQYF. V usage is TRBV2 and J usage is TRBJ2-3; no firm D call. V lost 10 bases to trimming and J lost 6 bases, with 14 bases between them. Germline V gene lookup returns CDR1 SNHLY and CDR2 FYNNEI. The CDR3 totals 12 residues.

This chain connects TRBV4-1 to TRBJ2-1; perhaps TRBD2 as D (6 bases). This CDR3 is built from 16 residues. From germline, CDR1 is MGHRA and CDR2 YSYEKL. The V gene lost 0 bases and the J gene lost 6 bases, with 15 bases spanning the gap. This CDR3 reads CASSQDEAGPLNEQFF. For the CDR3, the DNA is TGCGCCAGCAGCCAAGATGAGGCGGGACCCCTCAATGAGCAGTTCTTC.

CDR3 nucleotide sequence: TGTGCCAGCAGTGATATGAGGCAGGGGGCGAACACTGAAGCTTTCTTT. This codes for CASSDMRQGANTEAFF. The V call is TRBV2, the J call TRBJ1-1; 8 bases line up with TRBD1. Trimming took 3 bases from V and 1 from J; bases not matched to a gene: 7. This CDR3 is built from 16 residues. Germline V gives CDR1 SNHLY, CDR2 FYNNEI.

This chain uses TRBV13 with TRBJ1-5, with D perhaps matching TRBD1 (6 bases). This CDR3 has 15 amino acids. Per the germline V gene, CDR1 is PRHDT and CDR2 is FYEKMQ (reference sequence). Trimming stripped 0 bases from V and 6 bases from J, with 12 bases between. The chain's CDR3 is CASSLGGGEGQPQHF. CDR3 DNA: TGTGCCAGCAGCTTAGGAGGGGGGGAAGGTCAGCCCCAGCATTTT.

This chain joins TRBV28 and TRBJ2-7, with TRBD1 matching over 9 bases. V dropped 4 bases and J dropped 0; count of bases not matched to a gene: 10. Germline CDR1 reads MDHEN; CDR2 reads SYDVKM. The CDR3 loop spans 17 amino acids. This chain's CDR3 is CASSSPRTGEGSYEQYF. CDR3 nucleotides: TGTGCCAGCAGTTCCCCTCGGACAGGGGAGGGCTCCTACGAGCAGTACTTC.

The chain uses TRBV15 and TRBJ2-2; 8 bases align to TRBD2. Germline trimming cut 3 bases from V and 3 bases from J; bases unmatched to any gene: 9. The CDR3 runs to 17 residues. Germline values: CDR1 LNHNV, CDR2 YYDKDF (reference sequence). The CDR3 region has the DNA TGTGCCACCAGCAGCCACTTAGCGGGAATGGACACCGGGGAGCTGTTTTTT. It encodes CATSSHLAGMDTGELFF.

The chain links TRBV7-2 to TRBJ2-1; TRBD2 aligns across 12 bases. Trimming took 6 bases from V and 8 from J; bases not matched to a gene: 5. This CDR3 region has 14 residues. Germline V gives CDR1 SGHTA, CDR2 FQGNSA. The CDR3 here is CASRRTSGAHEQFF. DNA for the CDR3: TGTGCCAGCAGACGGACTAGCGGGGCCCATGAGCAGTTCTTC. The whole variable domain, filled in from reference TRBV7-2 and TRBJ2-1, reads GAGVSQSPSNKVTEKGKDVELRCDPISGHTALYWYRQSLGQGLEFLIYFQGNSAPDKSGLPSDRFSAERTGGSVSTLTIQRTQQEDSAVYLCASRRTSGAHEQFFGPGTRLTVL.

This clone was detected a few times. The rearrangement links TRBV28 to TRBJ2-1; TRBD2 matches 9 bases. The CDR3 contains 16 residues. Germline CDR1 reads MDHEN; CDR2 reads SYDVKM. The J segment lost 5 bases and the V segment lost 2 bases, leaving 7 bases of the junction unmatched. The CDR3 region is CASSLRSLAGNNEQFF. CDR3 bases: TGTGCCAGCAGTTTACGATCACTAGCGGGCAACAATGAGCAGTTCTTC.

The V gene is TRBV2, the J gene TRBJ1-5, with 7 bases fitting TRBD1. Germline V gene lookup returns CDR1 SNHLY and CDR2 FYNNEI. This CDR3 has 15 amino acids. V lost 5 bases to trimming and J lost 3 bases; unmatched junction nucleotides: 7. Here the CDR3 reads CASSTGQADNQPQHF. In DNA, the CDR3 is TGTGCCAGCAGTACCGGACAGGCAGACAATCAGCCCCAGCATTTT.

The chain couples TRBV6-5 to TRBJ2-1; D is undetermined. Per the germline V gene, CDR1 is MNHEY and CDR2 is SVGAGI. The CDR3 extends over 11 amino acids. The V gene lost 8 bases and the J gene lost 7 bases, with 9 bases spanning the gap. CDR3 in amino acids: CASAWANEQFF. In DNA form, the CDR3 reads TGTGCCAGCGCCTGGGCGAATGAGCAGTTCTTC.